This T cell receptor beta chain was identified in a study of T cell responses to AZD1222 COVID-19 vaccine. Study information: Second doses were pooled across both intervals (about 4 or about 12 weeks).

The count of this clone is one. What it binds is unknown. Sequenced by immunoSEQ multiplex PCR; TCRdb stores in-frame clones only, minus some. Here the sample spans about 150,000 clones, more than 85% being singletons. Study observations and caveats: Recipients of AZD1222 seropositive at baseline numbered only five or six. Repertoires in all cases were sampled only once the peak T cell response had passed.

The V gene lost 10 bases and the J gene lost 7 bases, with 20 bases spanning the gap. The CDR3 extends over 13 amino acids. Germline CDR1 reads MNHEY; CDR2 reads SVGAGI. The chain recombines TRBV6-5 with TRBJ2-7; D gene unclear. This sequence was found in an adult in good health. The source material was peripheral blood, sampled on day 0 of AZD1222 vaccination. The CDR3 bases are TGTGCCACCTCAGTGGGGTCTAATGGGGAGCAGTACTTC. Amino acids: CATSVGSNGEQYF.